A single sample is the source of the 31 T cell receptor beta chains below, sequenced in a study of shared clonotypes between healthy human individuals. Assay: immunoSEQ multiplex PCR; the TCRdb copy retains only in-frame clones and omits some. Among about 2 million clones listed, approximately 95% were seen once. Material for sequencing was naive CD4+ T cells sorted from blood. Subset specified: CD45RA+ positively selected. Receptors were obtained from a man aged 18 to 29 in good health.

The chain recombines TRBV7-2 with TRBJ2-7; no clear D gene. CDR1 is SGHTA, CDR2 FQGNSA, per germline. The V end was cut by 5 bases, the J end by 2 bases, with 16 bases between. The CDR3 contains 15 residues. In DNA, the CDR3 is TGTGCCAGCAGCCCGGACGGGCCGCTACCCTACGAGCAGTACTTC. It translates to CASSPDGPLPYEQYF.

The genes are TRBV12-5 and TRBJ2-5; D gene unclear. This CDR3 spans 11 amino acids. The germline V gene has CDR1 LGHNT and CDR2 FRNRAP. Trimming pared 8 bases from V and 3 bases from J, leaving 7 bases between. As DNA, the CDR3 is TGTGCTAGTAGCCTAGAAGAGACCCAGTACTTC. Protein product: CASSLEETQYF.

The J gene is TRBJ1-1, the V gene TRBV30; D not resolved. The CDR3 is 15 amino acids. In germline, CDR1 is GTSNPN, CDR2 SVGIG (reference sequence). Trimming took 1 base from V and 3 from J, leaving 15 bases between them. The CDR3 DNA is TGTGCCTGGAGTGAGTTTATTGGTGGGGACACTGAAGCTTTCTTT. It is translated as CAWSEFIGGDTEAFF.

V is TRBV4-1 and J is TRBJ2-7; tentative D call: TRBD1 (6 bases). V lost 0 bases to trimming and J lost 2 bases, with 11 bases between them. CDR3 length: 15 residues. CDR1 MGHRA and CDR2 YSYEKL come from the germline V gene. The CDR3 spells CASSQDGTLPYEQYF. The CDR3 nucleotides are TGCGCCAGCAGCCAAGATGGGACATTACCCTACGAGCAGTACTTC.

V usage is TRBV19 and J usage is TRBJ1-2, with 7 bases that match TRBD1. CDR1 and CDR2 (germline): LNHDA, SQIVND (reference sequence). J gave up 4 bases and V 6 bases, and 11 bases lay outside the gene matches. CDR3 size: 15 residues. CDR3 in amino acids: CASRKTGTVSYGYTF. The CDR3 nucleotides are TGTGCCAGTAGGAAAACCGGGACAGTCAGCTATGGCTACACCTTC.

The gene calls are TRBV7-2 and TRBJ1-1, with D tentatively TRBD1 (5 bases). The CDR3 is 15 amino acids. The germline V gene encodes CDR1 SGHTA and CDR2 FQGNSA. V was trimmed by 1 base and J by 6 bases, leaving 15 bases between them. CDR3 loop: CASSLGERLGAEAFF. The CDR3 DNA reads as TGTGCCAGCAGCTTAGGTGAACGGCTAGGGGCTGAAGCTTTCTTT.

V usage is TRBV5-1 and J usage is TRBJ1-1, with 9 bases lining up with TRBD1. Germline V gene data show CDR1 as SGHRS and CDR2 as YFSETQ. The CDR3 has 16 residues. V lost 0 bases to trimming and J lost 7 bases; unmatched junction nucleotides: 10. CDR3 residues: CASSLAGGTGTREAFF. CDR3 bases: TGCGCCAGCAGCTTGGCCGGCGGGACAGGGACGCGTGAAGCTTTCTTT.

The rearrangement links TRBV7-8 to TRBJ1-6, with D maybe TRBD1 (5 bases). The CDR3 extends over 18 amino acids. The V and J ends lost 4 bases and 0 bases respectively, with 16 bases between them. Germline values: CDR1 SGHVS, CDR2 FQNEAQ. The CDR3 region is CASSYYRKGSSYNSPLHF. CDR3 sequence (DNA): TGTGCCAGCAGCTATTACAGGAAGGGGAGCTCCTATAATTCACCCCTCCACTTT.

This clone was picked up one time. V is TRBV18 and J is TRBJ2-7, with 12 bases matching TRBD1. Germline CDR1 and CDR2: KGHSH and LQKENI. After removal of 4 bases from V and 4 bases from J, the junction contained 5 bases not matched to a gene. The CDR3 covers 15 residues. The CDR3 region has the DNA TGTGCCAGCTCACGGGGACAGGGGGCGAATTACGAGCAGTACTTC. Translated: CASSRGQGANYEQYF.

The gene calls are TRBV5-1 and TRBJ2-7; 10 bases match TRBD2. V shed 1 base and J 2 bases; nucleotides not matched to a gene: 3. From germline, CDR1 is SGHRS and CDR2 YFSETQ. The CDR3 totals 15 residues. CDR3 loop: CASSLTSGAPYEQYF. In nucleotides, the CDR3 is TGCGCCAGCAGCTTGACTAGCGGGGCTCCCTACGAGCAGTACTTC.

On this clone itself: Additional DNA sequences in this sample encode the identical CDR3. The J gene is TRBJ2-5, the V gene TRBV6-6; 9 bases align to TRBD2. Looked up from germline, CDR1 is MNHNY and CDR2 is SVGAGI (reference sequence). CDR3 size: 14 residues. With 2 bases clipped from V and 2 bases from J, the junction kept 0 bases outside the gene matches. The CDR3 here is CASSYLAGQETQYF. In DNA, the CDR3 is TGTGCCAGCAGTTACCTAGCGGGGCAAGAGACCCAGTACTTC.

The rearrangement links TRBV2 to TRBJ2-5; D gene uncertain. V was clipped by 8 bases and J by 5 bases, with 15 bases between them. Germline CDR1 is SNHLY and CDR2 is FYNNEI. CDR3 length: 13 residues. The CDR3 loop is CASVNTRRETQYF. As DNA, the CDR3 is TGTGCCAGCGTTAACACACGTAGGGAGACCCAGTACTTC.

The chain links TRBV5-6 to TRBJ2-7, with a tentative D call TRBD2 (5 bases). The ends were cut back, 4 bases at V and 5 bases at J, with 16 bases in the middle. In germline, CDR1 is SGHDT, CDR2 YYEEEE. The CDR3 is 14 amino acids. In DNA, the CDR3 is TGTGCCAGCAGCCGGACTCTACTCGCCCACGAGCAGTACTTC. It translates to CASSRTLLAHEQYF.

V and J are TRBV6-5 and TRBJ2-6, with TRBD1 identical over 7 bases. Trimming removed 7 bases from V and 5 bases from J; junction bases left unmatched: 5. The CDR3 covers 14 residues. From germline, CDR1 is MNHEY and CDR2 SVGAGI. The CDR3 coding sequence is TGTGCCAGCACCCGGACAGGAAGGGCCAACGTCCTGACTTTC. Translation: CASTRTGRANVLTF.

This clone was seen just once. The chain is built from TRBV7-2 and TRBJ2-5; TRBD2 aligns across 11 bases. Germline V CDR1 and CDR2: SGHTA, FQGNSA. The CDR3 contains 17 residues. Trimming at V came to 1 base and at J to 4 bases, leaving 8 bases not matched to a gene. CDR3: CASSLGVSGGAGETQYF. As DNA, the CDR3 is TGTGCCAGCAGCTTAGGGGTTAGCGGGGGGGCCGGAGAGACCCAGTACTTC.

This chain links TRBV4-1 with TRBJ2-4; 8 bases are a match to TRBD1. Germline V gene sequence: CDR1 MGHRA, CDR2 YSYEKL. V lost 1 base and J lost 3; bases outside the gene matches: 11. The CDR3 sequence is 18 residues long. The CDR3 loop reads CASSQGQGTPRVKNIQYF. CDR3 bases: TGCGCCAGCAGCCAAGGACAGGGGACCCCTAGGGTCAAAAACATTCAGTACTTC.

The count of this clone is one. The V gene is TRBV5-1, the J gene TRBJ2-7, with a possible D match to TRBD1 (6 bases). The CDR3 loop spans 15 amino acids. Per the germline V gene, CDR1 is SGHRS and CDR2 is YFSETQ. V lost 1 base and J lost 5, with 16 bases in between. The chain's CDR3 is CASSLITGTPNEQYF. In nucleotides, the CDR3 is TGCGCCAGCAGCTTGATAACCGGGACACCGAACGAGCAGTACTTC.

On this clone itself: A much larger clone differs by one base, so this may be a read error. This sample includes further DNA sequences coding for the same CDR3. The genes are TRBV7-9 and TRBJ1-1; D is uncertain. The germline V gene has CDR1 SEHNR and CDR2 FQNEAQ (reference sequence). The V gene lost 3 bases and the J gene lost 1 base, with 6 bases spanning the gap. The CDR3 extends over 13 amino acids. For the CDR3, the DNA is TGTGCCAGCAGCTTGGCGGGGAACACTGAAGCTTTCTTT. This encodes CASSLAGNTEAFF.

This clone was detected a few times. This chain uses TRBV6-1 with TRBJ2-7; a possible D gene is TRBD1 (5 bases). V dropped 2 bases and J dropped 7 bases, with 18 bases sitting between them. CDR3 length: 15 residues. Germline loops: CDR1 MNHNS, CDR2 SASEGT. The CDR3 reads CASSELTGPTGEQYF. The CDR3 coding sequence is TGTGCCAGCAGTGAACTAACAGGCCCCACTGGGGAGCAGTACTTC.

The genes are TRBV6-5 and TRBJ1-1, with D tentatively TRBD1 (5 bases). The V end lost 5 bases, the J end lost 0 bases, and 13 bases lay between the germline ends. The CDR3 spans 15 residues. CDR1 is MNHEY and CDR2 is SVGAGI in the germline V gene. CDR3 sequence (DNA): TGTGCCAGCAGTCCCTACCGGACATTGAACACTGAAGCTTTCTTT. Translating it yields CASSPYRTLNTEAFF.

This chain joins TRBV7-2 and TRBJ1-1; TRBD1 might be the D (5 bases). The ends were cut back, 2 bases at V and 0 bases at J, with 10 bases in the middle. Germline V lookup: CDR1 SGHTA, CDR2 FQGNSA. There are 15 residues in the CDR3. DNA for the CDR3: TGTGCCAGCAGCTTAACGGCAGGGATGAACACTGAAGCTTTCTTT. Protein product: CASSLTAGMNTEAFF.

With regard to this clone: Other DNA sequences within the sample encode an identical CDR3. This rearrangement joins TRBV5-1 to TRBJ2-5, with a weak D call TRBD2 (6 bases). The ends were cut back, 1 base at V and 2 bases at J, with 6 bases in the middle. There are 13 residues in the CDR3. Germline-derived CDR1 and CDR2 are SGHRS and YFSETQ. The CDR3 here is CASSLRGQETQYF. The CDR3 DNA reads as TGCGCCAGCAGCTTGCGGGGGCAAGAGACCCAGTACTTC.

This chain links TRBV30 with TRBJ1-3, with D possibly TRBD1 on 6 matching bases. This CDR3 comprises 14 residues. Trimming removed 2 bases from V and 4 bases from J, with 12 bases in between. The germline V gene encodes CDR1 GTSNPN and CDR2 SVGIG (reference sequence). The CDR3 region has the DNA TGTGCCTGGAGTAGGGACAACTCCGGAAACACCATATATTTT. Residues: CAWSRDNSGNTIYF. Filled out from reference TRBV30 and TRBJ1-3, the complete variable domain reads SQTIHQWPATLVQPVGSPLSLECTVEGTSNPNLYWYRQAAGRGLQLLFYSVGIGQISSEVPQNLSASRPQDRQFILSSKKLLLSDSGFYLCAWSRDNSGNTIYFGEGSWLTVV.

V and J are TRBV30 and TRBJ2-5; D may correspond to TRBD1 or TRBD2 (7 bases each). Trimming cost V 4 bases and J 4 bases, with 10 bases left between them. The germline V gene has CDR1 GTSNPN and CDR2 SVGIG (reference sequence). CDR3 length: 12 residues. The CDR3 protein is CAWTGGGETQYF. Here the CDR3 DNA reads TGTGCCTGGACAGGGGGGGGAGAGACCCAGTACTTC.

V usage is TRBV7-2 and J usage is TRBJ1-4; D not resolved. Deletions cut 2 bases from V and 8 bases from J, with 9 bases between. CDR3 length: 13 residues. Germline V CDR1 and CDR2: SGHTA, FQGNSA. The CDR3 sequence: CASSLSPGEKLFF. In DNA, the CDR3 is TGTGCCAGCAGCTTATCGCCGGGGGAAAAACTGTTTTTT.

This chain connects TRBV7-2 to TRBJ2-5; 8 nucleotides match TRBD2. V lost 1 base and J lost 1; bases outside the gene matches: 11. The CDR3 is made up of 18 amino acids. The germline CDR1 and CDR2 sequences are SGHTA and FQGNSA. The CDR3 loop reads CASSLGFAASGPQETQYF. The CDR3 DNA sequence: TGTGCCAGCAGCTTAGGGTTCGCGGCTAGCGGGCCCCAAGAGACCCAGTACTTC. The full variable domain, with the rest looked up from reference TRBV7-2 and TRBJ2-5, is GAGVSQSPSNKVTEKGKDVELRCDPISGHTALYWYRQSLGQGLEFLIYFQGNSAPDKSGLPSDRFSAERTGGSVSTLTIQRTQQEDSAVYLCASSLGFAASGPQETQYFGPGTRLLVL.

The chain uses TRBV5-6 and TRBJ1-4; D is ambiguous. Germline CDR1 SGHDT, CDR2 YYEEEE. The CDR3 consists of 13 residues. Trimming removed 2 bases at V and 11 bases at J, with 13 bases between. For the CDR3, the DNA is TGTGCCAGCAGCTTAGGTCCTCTGGGTAAACTGTTTTTT. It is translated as CASSLGPLGKLFF. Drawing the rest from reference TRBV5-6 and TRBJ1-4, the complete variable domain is DAGVTQSPTHLIKTRGQQVTLRCSPKSGHDTVSWYQQALGQGPQFIFQYYEEEERQRGNFPDRFSGHQFPNYSSELNVNALLLGDSALYLCASSLGPLGKLFFGSGTQLSVL.

This chain's CDR3 is CASSYGAGQGKLFF. CDR3 in DNA: TGTGCCAGCAGTTACGGGGCGGGACAGGGAAAACTGTTTTTT. The genes are TRBV6-5 and TRBJ1-4; 9 nucleotides agree with TRBD1. The CDR3 loop spans 14 amino acids. Germline-derived CDR1 and CDR2 are MNHEY and SVGAGI. V was clipped by 2 bases and J by 10 bases; unmatched bases: 5.

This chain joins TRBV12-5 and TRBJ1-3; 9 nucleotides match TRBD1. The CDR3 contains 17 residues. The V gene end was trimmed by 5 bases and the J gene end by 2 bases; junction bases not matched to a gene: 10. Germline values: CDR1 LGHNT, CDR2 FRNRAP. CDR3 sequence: CASGGTLWDRAGNTIYF. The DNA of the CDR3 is TGTGCTAGTGGTGGTACGCTGTGGGACAGGGCTGGAAACACCATATATTTT.

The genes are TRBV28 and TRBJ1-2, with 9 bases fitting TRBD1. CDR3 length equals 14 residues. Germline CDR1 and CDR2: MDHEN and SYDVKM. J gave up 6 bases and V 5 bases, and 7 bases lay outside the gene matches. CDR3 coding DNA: TGTGCCAGCAGTAGGAGGGACAGGGTCAATGGCTACACCTTC. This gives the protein CASSRRDRVNGYTF.

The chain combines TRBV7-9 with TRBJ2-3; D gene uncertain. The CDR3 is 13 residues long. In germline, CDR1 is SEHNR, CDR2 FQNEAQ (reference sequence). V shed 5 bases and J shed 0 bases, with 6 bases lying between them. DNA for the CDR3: TGTGCCAGCAGCCTCGACAGCACAGATACGCAGTATTTT. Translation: CASSLDSTDTQYF.